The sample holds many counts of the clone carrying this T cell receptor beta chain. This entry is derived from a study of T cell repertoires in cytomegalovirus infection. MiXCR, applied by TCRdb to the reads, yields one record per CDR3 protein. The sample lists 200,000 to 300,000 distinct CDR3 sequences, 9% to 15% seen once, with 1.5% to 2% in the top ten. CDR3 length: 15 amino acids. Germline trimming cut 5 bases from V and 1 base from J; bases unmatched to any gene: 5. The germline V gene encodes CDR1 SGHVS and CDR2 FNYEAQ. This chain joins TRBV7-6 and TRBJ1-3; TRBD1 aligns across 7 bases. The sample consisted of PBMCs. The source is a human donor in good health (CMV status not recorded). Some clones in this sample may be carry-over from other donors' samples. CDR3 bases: TGTGCCAGCAGCCAAGACAGGGCGTCTGGAAACACCATATATTTT. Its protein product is CASSQDRASGNTIYF.